A single sample gave rise to the 13 T cell receptor beta chains below, sequenced in a study of identifying expanded T cells in peripheral blood. Profiling relied on immunoSEQ multiplex PCR, and the TCRdb table lists in-frame clones only, not all of them. The profile shows around 84,000 clones, roughly 90% of them singletons. The specimen sequenced was blood. Every receptor here comes from a person aged 18 to 75 in good health.

This clone has just one count. The J gene is TRBJ2-4, the V gene TRBV10-1; maybe TRBD1 (6 bases). Trimming pared 4 bases from V and 9 bases from J, leaving 13 bases between. Germline V gives CDR1 WNHNN, CDR2 SYGVQD (reference sequence). The CDR3 is made up of 13 amino acids. The CDR3 DNA sequence: TGCGCCAGCAGTGGTTACAGGGACGGCATTCAGTACTTC. Protein product: CASSGYRDGIQYF.

J is TRBJ2-1 and V is TRBV4-3; 10 bases fit TRBD2. The V gene's germline CDR1 is LGHNA and CDR2 YSLEER. The junction had 10 bases not matched to a gene; V was cut back by 0 bases and J by 8 bases. The CDR3 is made up of 17 amino acids. CDR3 sequence reads: CASSQDRQLAGDYEQFF. CDR3 sequence (DNA): TGCGCCAGCAGCCAAGATCGGCAGCTAGCGGGAGATTATGAGCAGTTCTTC.

The chain joins TRBV19 to TRBJ1-1; 8 positions agree with TRBD1. This CDR3 spans 14 amino acids. V shed 6 bases and J 5 bases; nucleotides not matched to a gene: 8. CDR1 and CDR2 (germline): LNHDA, SQIVND (reference sequence). CDR3 sequence: CASSPDRGLTEAFF. For the CDR3, the DNA is TGTGCCAGTAGCCCTGACAGGGGATTGACTGAAGCTTTCTTT.

This clone was observed a handful of times. The V call is TRBV6-1, the J call TRBJ2-7; D might be TRBD2 (5 bases). The germline CDR1 and CDR2 sequences are MNHNS and SASEGT. CDR3 size: 12 residues. V was pared by 8 bases and J by 3 bases, with 11 bases between. The CDR3 spells CASSGMDYEQYF. CDR3 in DNA: TGTGCCAGCTCCGGGATGGACTACGAGCAGTACTTC.

The rearrangement uses TRBV6-4 and TRBJ1-6; 9 bases match TRBD1. CDR1 MRHNA and CDR2 SNTAGT come from the germline V gene. The CDR3 totals 16 residues. The J segment lost 6 bases and the V segment lost 3 bases, leaving 6 bases of the junction unmatched. The CDR3, as DNA: TGTGCCAGCAGTGAGCCTCCGGGACAGGGTAATTCACCCCTCCACTTT. Amino acid sequence: CASSEPPGQGNSPLHF.

The chain is built from TRBV10-3 and TRBJ1-1; D not resolved. The CDR3 loop spans 13 amino acids. V shed 7 bases and J shed 1 base, with 10 bases lying between them. CDR1 and CDR2 (germline): ENHRY, SYGVKD. The CDR3 nucleotides are TGTGCCATCACTAGACAAGAGAACACTGAAGCTTTCTTT. Amino acids: CAITRQENTEAFF.

V is TRBV10-3 and J is TRBJ1-2; no reliable D call. The CDR3 is 13 amino acids. V lost 2 bases, J lost 4 bases, and 8 bases lay in between. CDR1 and CDR2 from the germline V gene are ENHRY and SYGVKD. CDR3: CAISEAQRYGYTF. CDR3 bases: TGTGCCATCAGTGAGGCGCAGCGCTATGGCTACACCTTC.

The chain links TRBV28 to TRBJ1-2; D is perhaps TRBD1 (5 bases). Germline V lookup: CDR1 MDHEN, CDR2 SYDVKM. V was trimmed by 5 bases and J by 7 bases, leaving 14 bases between them. The CDR3 is 13 amino acids. Written as DNA, the CDR3 is TGTGCCAGCAGTACCGGGACGAGAAGTGGCTACACCTTC. The encoded protein is CASSTGTRSGYTF.

This chain links TRBV6-5 with TRBJ2-5; no definite D call. Trimming took off 2 bases at V and 6 bases at J, with 4 bases between the two ends. Looked up from germline, CDR1 is MNHEY and CDR2 is SVGAGI. The CDR3 spans 11 residues. DNA for the CDR3: TGTGCCAGCAGTTACGGGAAGACCCAGTACTTC. The encoded protein is CASSYGKTQYF.

The CDR3 spells CASSPPTGLNTEAFF. CDR3 in DNA: TGCGCCAGCAGCCCCCCGACAGGGTTGAACACTGAAGCTTTCTTT. This chain uses TRBV4-1 with TRBJ1-1; 7 bases are a match to TRBD1. Trimming took 4 bases from V and 0 from J; bases not matched to a gene: 5. Per germline, CDR1 MGHRA and CDR2 YSYEKL. CDR3 length: 15 amino acids.

The chain combines TRBV11-3 with TRBJ2-5, with 9 nucleotides matching TRBD2. After removal of 2 bases from V and 5 bases from J, the junction contained 9 bases not matched to a gene. Germline loops: CDR1 SGHNT, CDR2 YENEEA. The CDR3 totals 16 residues. In nucleotides, the CDR3 is TGTGCCAGCAGCTTACGGCTAGCGGGGAGCGGGGAGACCCAGTACTTC. Translated, it gives CASSLRLAGSGETQYF. The full variable domain, its missing parts supplied by reference TRBV11-3 and TRBJ2-5, is EAGVVQSPRYKIIEKKQPVAFWCNPISGHNTLYWYLQNLGQGPELLIRYENEEAVDDSQLPKDRFSAERLKGVDSTLKIQPAELGDSAVYLCASSLRLAGSGETQYFGPGTRLLVL.

This chain connects TRBV19 to TRBJ2-1, with 16 bases aligning to TRBD2. The CDR3 is 17 residues long. V shed 5 bases and J 2 bases; nucleotides not matched to a gene: 3. The germline gives CDR1 LNHDA, CDR2 SQIVND (reference sequence). CDR3 protein: CASSVGTSGGAYNEQFF. In nucleotides, the CDR3 is TGTGCCAGTAGTGTCGGGACTAGCGGGGGGGCCTACAATGAGCAGTTCTTC.

This chain joins TRBV2 and TRBJ1-4; weak D call: TRBD1 (5 bases). The CDR3 sequence is 16 residues long. V lost 11 bases, J lost 0 bases, and 19 bases lay in between. The germline V gene has CDR1 SNHLY and CDR2 FYNNEI. The CDR3 region is CAGSRGGGSTNEKLFF. As DNA, the CDR3 is TGTGCCGGATCAAGGGGTGGAGGTTCAACTAATGAAAAACTGTTTTTT. Supplemented by reference TRBV2 and TRBJ1-4, the full variable domain reads EPEVTQTPSHQVTQMGQEVILRCVPISNHLYFYWYRQILGQKVEFLVSFYNNEISEKSEIFDDQFSVERPDGSNFTLKIRSTKLEDSAMYFCAGSRGGGSTNEKLFFGSGTQLSVL.